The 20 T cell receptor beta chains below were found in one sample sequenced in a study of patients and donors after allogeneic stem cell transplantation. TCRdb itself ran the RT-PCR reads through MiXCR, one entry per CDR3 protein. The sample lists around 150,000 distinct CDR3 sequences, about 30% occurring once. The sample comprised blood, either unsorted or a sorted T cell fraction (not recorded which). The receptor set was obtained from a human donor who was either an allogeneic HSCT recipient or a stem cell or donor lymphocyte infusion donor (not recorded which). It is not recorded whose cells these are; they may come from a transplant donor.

CDR3 residues: CSALKSSYNSPLHF. The CDR3 nucleotides are TGCAGTGCTCTTAAGAGCTCCTATAATTCACCCCTCCACTTT. This chain joins TRBV20-1 and TRBJ1-6, with D unresolved. The CDR3 is 14 amino acids. Germline V lookup: CDR1 DFQATT, CDR2 SNEGSKA (reference sequence). V was shortened by 5 bases and J by 0 bases, with 8 bases between the two germline ends.

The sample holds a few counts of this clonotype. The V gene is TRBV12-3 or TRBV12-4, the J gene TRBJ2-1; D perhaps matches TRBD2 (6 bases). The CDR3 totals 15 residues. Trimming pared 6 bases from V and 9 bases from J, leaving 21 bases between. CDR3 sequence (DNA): TGTGCCAGCAGCCCTGTCCCGGAGGGCCGTGGTGAGCAGTTCTTC. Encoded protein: CASSPVPEGRGEQFF.

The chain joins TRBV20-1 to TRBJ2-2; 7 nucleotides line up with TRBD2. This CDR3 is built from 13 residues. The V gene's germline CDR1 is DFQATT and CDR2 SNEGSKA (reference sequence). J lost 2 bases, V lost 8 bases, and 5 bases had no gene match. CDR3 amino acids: CSTAGLNTGELFF. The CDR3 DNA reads TGCAGTACAGCGGGGCTTAACACCGGGGAGCTGTTTTTT.

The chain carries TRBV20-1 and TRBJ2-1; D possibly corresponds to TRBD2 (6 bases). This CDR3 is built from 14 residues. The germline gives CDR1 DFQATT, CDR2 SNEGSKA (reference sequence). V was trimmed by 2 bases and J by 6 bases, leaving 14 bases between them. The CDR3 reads CSARPYPGGNEQFF. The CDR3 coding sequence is TGCAGTGCTAGACCGTACCCCGGGGGCAATGAGCAGTTCTTC.

For the CDR3, the DNA is TGTGCCAGCAGCCAAGGACAGGGATTGCAGTTCTTC. Translating it yields CASSQGQGLQFF. The rearrangement links TRBV5-6 to TRBJ2-1; 8 bases fit TRBD1. Germline V CDR1 and CDR2: SGHDT, YYEEEE. V lost 4 bases and J lost 12; bases outside the gene matches: 6. The CDR3 loop spans 12 amino acids.

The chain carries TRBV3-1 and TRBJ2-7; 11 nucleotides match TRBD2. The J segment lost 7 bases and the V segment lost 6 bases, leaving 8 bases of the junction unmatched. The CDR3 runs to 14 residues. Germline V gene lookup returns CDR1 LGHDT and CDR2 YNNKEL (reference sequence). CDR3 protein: CASRLAGDLGEQYF. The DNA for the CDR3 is TGTGCCAGCAGACTAGCGGGAGACCTCGGGGAGCAGTACTTC.

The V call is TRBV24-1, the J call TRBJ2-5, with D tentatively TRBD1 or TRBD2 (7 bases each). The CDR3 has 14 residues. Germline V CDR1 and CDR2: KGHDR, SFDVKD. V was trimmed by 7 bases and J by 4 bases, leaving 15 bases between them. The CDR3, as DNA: TGTGCCACCAGCGCAGGGGGGGGATCAGAGACCCAGTACTTC. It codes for CATSAGGGSETQYF.

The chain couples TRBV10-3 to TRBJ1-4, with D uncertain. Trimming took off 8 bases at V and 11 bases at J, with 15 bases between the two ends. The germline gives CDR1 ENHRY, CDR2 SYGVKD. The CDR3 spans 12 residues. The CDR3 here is CAIGPEVEKLFF. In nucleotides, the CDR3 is TGTGCCATCGGGCCCGAAGTCGAGAAACTGTTTTTT.

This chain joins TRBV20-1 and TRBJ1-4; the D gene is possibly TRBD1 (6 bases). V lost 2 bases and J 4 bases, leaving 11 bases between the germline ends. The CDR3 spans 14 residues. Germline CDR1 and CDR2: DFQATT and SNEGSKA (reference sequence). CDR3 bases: TGCAGTGCTAGAAAGGGGGAACTTAATGAAAAACTGTTTTTT. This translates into CSARKGELNEKLFF.

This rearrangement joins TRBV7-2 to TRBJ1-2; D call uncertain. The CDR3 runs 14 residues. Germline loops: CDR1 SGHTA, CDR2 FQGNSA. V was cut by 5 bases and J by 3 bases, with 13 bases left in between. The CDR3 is CASSPLLGHYGYTF. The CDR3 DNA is TGTGCCAGCAGCCCGTTGCTGGGTCACTATGGCTACACCTTC.

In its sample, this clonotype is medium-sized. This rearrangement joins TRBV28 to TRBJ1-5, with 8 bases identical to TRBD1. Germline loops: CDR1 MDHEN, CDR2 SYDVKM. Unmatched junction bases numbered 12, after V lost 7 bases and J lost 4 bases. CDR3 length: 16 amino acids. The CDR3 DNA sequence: TGTGCCAGCACGTCACCAGGACAGGGCGAAAATCAGCCCCAGCATTTT. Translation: CASTSPGQGENQPQHF.

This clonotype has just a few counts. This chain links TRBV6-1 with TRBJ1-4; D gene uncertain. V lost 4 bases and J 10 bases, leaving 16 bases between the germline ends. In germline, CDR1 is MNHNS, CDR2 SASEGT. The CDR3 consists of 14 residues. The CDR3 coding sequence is TGTGCCAGCAGTGTAGGACTACCCACTCTAAAACTGTTTTTT. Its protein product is CASSVGLPTLKLFF.

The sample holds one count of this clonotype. The chain's CDR3 is CASSLASYTGELFF. The CDR3 nucleotides read TGTGCCAGCAGCTTAGCTAGCTACACCGGGGAGCTGTTTTTT. The chain joins TRBV11-1 to TRBJ2-2; D is undetermined. This CDR3 spans 14 amino acids. The V end was cut by 0 bases, the J end by 3 bases, with 5 bases between. The V gene's germline CDR1 is SGHAT and CDR2 FQDESV (reference sequence).

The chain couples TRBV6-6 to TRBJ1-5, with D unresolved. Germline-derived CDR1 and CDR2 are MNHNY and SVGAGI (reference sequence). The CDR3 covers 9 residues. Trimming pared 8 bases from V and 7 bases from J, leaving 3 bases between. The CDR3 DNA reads TGTGCCAGCGCCCAGCCCCAGCATTTT. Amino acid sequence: CASAQPQHF.

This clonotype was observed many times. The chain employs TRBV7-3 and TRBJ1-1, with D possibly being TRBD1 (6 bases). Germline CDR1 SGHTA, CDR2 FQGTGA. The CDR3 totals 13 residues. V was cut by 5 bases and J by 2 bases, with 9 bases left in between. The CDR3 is CASSRQANTEAFF. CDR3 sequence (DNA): TGTGCCAGCAGCCGACAGGCTAACACTGAAGCTTTCTTT.

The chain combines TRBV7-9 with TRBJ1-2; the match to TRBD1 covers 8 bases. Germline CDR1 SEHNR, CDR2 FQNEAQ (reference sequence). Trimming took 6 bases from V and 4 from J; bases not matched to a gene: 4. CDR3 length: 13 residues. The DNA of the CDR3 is TGTGCCAGCAGGAACAGGGGGACCTATGGCTACACCTTC. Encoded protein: CASRNRGTYGYTF.

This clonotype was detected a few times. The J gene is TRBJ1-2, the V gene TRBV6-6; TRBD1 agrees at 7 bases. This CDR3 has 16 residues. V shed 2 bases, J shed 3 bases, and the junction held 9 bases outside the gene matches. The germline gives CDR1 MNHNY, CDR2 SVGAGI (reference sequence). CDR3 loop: CASSYDRDGGYYGYTF. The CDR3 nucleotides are TGTGCCAGCAGTTACGACAGGGACGGGGGGTACTATGGCTACACCTTC.

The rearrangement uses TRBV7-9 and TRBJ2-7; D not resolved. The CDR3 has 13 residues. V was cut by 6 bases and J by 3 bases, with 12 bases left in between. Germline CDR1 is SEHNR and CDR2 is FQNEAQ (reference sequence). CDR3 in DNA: TGTGCCAGCAGTGGGGTTTCGAACTACGAGCAGTACTTC. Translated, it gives CASSGVSNYEQYF.

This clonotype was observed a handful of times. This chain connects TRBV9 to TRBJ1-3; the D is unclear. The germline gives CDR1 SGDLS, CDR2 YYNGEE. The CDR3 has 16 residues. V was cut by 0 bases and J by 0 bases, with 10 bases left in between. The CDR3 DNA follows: TGTGCCAGCAGCGTAGTCCCGGGGATCTCTGGAAACACCATATATTTT. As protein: CASSVVPGISGNTIYF.

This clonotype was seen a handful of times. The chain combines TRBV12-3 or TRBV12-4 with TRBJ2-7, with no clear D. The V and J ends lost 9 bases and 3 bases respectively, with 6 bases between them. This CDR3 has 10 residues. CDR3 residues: CASSNYEQYF. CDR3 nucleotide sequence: TGTGCCAGTTCCAACTACGAGCAGTACTTC.